The 17 T cell receptor beta chains listed next were all sequenced from one sample in a study of shared clonotypes between healthy human individuals. Terminally differentiated effector memory CD45RA+ cells were left out of the naive CD8 fraction, which was CD45RO-negative and positively selected for CCR7. Sequencing was performed with immunoSEQ multiplex PCR; in TCRdb, only in-frame clones are kept and a portion is missing. The sample lists hundreds of thousands of clones; around 96% were seen once. The sequenced sample was naive CD8+ T cells sorted from blood. Receptors were obtained from a woman between 25 and 40 years old in good health.

The J gene is TRBJ1-1, the V gene TRBV7-9; D unresolved. Trimming took 10 bases from V and 3 from J, leaving 9 bases between them. Germline-derived CDR1 and CDR2 are SEHNR and FQNEAQ (reference sequence). This CDR3 contains 11 residues. The CDR3 here is CATEGYTEAFF. CDR3 DNA: TGTGCCACCGAGGGCTACACTGAAGCTTTCTTT.

The chain joins TRBV30 to TRBJ2-7, with 9 bases aligning to TRBD1. The CDR3 consists of 13 residues. CDR1 is GTSNPN and CDR2 is SVGIG in the germline V gene (reference sequence). J gave up 5 bases and V 5 bases, and 7 bases lay outside the gene matches. CDR3 coding DNA: TGTGCCTGGGAAAGGACAGGGGATCACGAGCAGTACTTC. This codes for CAWERTGDHEQYF.

For this clone: The same CDR3 can be traced to other DNA sequences in this sample. The V call is TRBV28, the J call TRBJ1-1, with D hard to call. The V end lost 3 bases, the J end lost 1 base, and 6 bases lay between the germline ends. The CDR3 spans 13 residues. The germline V gene has CDR1 MDHEN and CDR2 SYDVKM. This chain's CDR3 is CASSLRANTEAFF. The CDR3, as DNA: TGTGCCAGCAGTTTGCGAGCGAACACTGAAGCTTTCTTT.

Here the CDR3 reads CASSITSGTTGELFF. The CDR3 DNA follows: TGTGCCAGCAGTATCACTAGCGGAACGACCGGGGAGCTGTTTTTT. V is TRBV27 and J is TRBJ2-2; 8 nucleotides align to TRBD2. The CDR3 sequence is 15 residues long. The V and J ends lost 5 bases and 5 bases, in that order; junction bases with no gene match: 7. Germline loops: CDR1 MNHEY, CDR2 SMNVEV (reference sequence).

V usage is TRBV7-9 and J usage is TRBJ2-4, with a weak D call TRBD1 (5 bases). The V end lost 6 bases, the J end lost 7 bases, and 13 bases lay between the germline ends. The germline CDR1 and CDR2 sequences are SEHNR and FQNEAQ (reference sequence). The CDR3 totals 13 residues. The CDR3 reads CASSHPDTNIQYF. In nucleotides, the CDR3 is TGTGCCAGCAGTCACCCGGACACGAACATTCAGTACTTC.

V and J are TRBV28 and TRBJ2-1; D is uncertain. CDR3 size: 16 residues. The V gene lost 2 bases and the J gene lost 6 bases, with 17 bases spanning the gap. The germline gives CDR1 MDHEN, CDR2 SYDVKM. The CDR3 loop reads CASSLSLGLRANEQFF. The DNA of the CDR3 is TGTGCCAGCAGTTTAAGTTTGGGCCTCCGGGCCAATGAGCAGTTCTTC.

The rearrangement uses TRBV5-4 and TRBJ1-3; D is undetermined. V dropped 1 base and J dropped 0 bases, with 8 bases sitting between them. Germline assignment: CDR1 SGHNT and CDR2 YYREEE (reference sequence). The CDR3 consists of 15 residues. The CDR3 DNA reads TGTGCCAGCAGCTTGAGGCCGAACTCTGGAAACACCATATATTTT. It encodes CASSLRPNSGNTIYF.

The chain carries TRBV4-2 and TRBJ1-5, with D tentatively TRBD1 (6 bases). This CDR3 has 16 residues. Trimming left V 0 bases short and J 2 bases short, with 11 bases between. In germline, CDR1 is LGHNA, CDR2 YNFKEQ. DNA for the CDR3: TGTGCCAGCAGCCAAGATCAGGGGATCGGCAATCAGCCCCAGCATTTT. This sequence encodes CASSQDQGIGNQPQHF.

This chain links TRBV7-9 with TRBJ1-4, with 7 bases fitting TRBD1. V lost 6 bases to trimming and J lost 2 bases; unmatched junction nucleotides: 12. Looked up from germline, CDR1 is SEHNR and CDR2 is FQNEAQ (reference sequence). The CDR3 contains 17 residues. DNA of the CDR3: TGTGCCAGCAGGGCATCAGGGCGACAGGGTACTAATGAAAAACTGTTTTTT. Its translation is CASRASGRQGTNEKLFF.

The CDR3 here is CASRSGLYNSPLHF. CDR3 nucleotide sequence: TGTGCCAGCAGGTCCGGGCTCTATAATTCACCCCTCCACTTT. V usage is TRBV27 and J usage is TRBJ1-6; D ambiguous. The germline V and J ends were trimmed by 6 bases and 3 bases, with 9 bases remaining between them. The germline V gene encodes CDR1 MNHEY and CDR2 SMNVEV (reference sequence). CDR3 length: 14 amino acids.

This chain joins TRBV2 and TRBJ2-1; perhaps TRBD1 as D (5 bases). From germline, CDR1 is SNHLY and CDR2 FYNNEI. Trimming took off 4 bases at V and 4 bases at J, with 11 bases between the two ends. This CDR3 is built from 14 residues. DNA of the CDR3: TGTGCCAGCAGTGTGATGGCAGGGTACAATGAGCAGTTCTTC. This gives the protein CASSVMAGYNEQFF.

The chain recombines TRBV27 with TRBJ2-7; D may be TRBD2 (7 bases). CDR3 length: 16 residues. Germline V CDR1 and CDR2: MNHEY, SMNVEV (reference sequence). Trimming stripped 10 bases from V and 6 bases from J, with 28 bases between. Here the CDR3 DNA reads TGTGCCAACACTAGGGGAGGGGGTGAAACTAGGTTCGAGCAGTACTTC. This encodes CANTRGGGETRFEQYF.

The chain links TRBV11-2 to TRBJ2-5; 10 bases match TRBD1. The assigned J gene may be wrong: the sequence end matches TRBJ2-7 better. Germline V CDR1 and CDR2: SGHAT, FQNNGV. The CDR3 extends over 15 amino acids. CDR3 in DNA: TGTGCCAGCAGCTTAGATTGGACAGGGGGCTACGAGCAGTACTTC. Translating gives CASSLDWTGGYEQYF.

This clone occurred once. Distinct nucleotide sequences in the sample also encode this CDR3. V gene TRBV29-1 combines with J gene TRBJ1-5; D unclear. V was clipped by 4 bases and J by 0 bases, with 4 bases between them. Germline lookup yields CDR1 SQVTM and CDR2 ANQGSEA. This CDR3 is 12 amino acids long. The CDR3 DNA sequence: TGCAGCGTTGGTGATAGCAATCAGCCCCAGCATTTT. Translated, it gives CSVGDSNQPQHF. The full variable domain, its missing parts supplied by reference TRBV29-1 and TRBJ1-5, is SAVISQKPSRDICQRGTSLTIQCQVDSQVTMMFWYRQQPGQSLTLIATANQGSEATYESGFVIDKFPISRPNLTFSTLTVSNMSPEDSSIYLCSVGDSNQPQHFGDGTRLSIL.

The V call is TRBV19, the J call TRBJ2-1; D is perhaps TRBD2 (6 bases). Looked up from germline, CDR1 is LNHDA and CDR2 is SQIVND (reference sequence). The ends were cut back, 3 bases at V and 10 bases at J, with 10 bases in the middle. The CDR3 loop spans 12 amino acids. The CDR3 loop is CASSMSLAEQFF. Written as DNA, the CDR3 is TGTGCCAGTAGTATGAGTCTAGCGGAGCAGTTCTTC.

CDR3 loop: CASRTGTSKSHSANEQFF. CDR3 coding DNA: TGCGCCAGCAGGACCGGGACTAGCAAGTCTCACTCCGCCAATGAGCAGTTCTTC. V gene TRBV10-1 combines with J gene TRBJ2-1; 9 positions agree with TRBD2. CDR3 size: 18 residues. CDR1 is WNHNN and CDR2 is SYGVQD in the germline V gene (reference sequence). The ends lost 6 bases at V and 6 bases at J; junction bases unmatched: 18.

The V and J genes are TRBV27 and TRBJ2-7, with 10 bases fitting TRBD1. V lost 7 bases to trimming and J lost 5 bases; unmatched junction nucleotides: 8. Germline values: CDR1 MNHEY, CDR2 SMNVEV (reference sequence). The CDR3 extends over 14 amino acids. Here the CDR3 DNA reads TGTGCCAGCACCGTGACAGGGGGCAGCAACGAGCAGTACTTC. Its protein is CASTVTGGSNEQYF.